This TCR beta chain originates from a study of TIL therapy for anti-PD-1-resistant metastatic lung cancer. Study summary: Most patients had lung adenocarcinoma.

Sequencing used immunoSEQ v3. Method: immunoSEQ multiplex PCR; TCRdb's copy keeps in-frame clones and lacks some. The sample has approximately 95,000 clones; roughly 65% are singletons. Findings and limits, study-wide: The cohort had more treatment-naive, never-smoker and oncogene-addicted patients than typical. TIL cultures after expansion showed higher clonality and lower diversity than baseline tumor (median around 6% vs 30%).

Notes on this clone: Its cognate antigen is unknown.

Time point of the sample: pre-treatment sample, taken before nivolumab and TIL therapy. The tumor samples were excised metastases, mostly pleural nodules or supraclavicular lymph nodes. Tumor harvest preceded PD-1/PD-L1 blockade, followed by nivolumab treatment. Trimming cost V 1 base and J 3 bases; bases outside gene matches: 9. The CDR3 loop spans 16 amino acids. From germline, CDR1 is MGHRA and CDR2 YSYEKL. The clonotype comes from a person aged 25-79 years with non-small cell lung cancer. The sample was tumor tissue, taken at baseline. The J gene is TRBJ2-7, the V gene TRBV4-1, with 7 bases aligning to TRBD2. CDR3 sequence: CASSQGASGMIYEQYF. DNA of the CDR3: TGCGCCAGCAGCCAAGGGGCGAGCGGGATGATCTACGAGCAGTACTTC.